The rows below give T cell receptor beta chains drawn from one sample of a study of a mutant IDH1 vaccine in newly diagnosed glioma. For these TCRs, the target antigens are not known. The assay was immunoSEQ multiplex PCR, and TCRdb's table has in-frame clones only and misses some. The sample includes 25,000 or so clones, approximately 79% of them seen just once. The specimen was PBMCs, collected from a glioma patient whose treatment included an IDH1 peptide vaccine. The source is a man in his forties with glioma. Some clones in this sample may be carry-over from other donors' samples. Each CDR3 is given with its conserved first and last residue. D genes are given only for firm matches. A clone size is listed for some rows: how often the clone was seen (once, few, many), or a class if it is expanded.

V	J	size	D	CDR3	DNA
TRBV7-2	TRBJ2-2	-	TRBD2	CASNGRVADTGELFF	TGTGCCAGCAACGGGAGGGTCGCGGACACCGGGGAGCTGTTTTTT
TRBV7-6	TRBJ2-2	-	-	CASSLSLGTGELFF	TGTGCCAGCAGCTTGAGCTTGGGCACCGGGGAGCTGTTTTTT
TRBV7-2	TRBJ1-1	-	TRBD1	CASSLRQTGGRIGTEAFF	TGTGCCAGCAGCCTAAGGCAGACAGGGGGCCGAATCGGTACTGAAGCTTTCTTT
TRBV12-5	TRBJ2-1	-	-	CAIHHGQFF	TGTGCCATCCACCACGGGCAGTTCTTC
TRBV19	TRBJ1-2	-	-	CASSTPGRGDYGYTF	TGTGCCAGTAGTACTCCGGGGCGGGGAGACTATGGCTACACCTTC
TRBV7-9	TRBJ2-1	medium-sized	-	CASSRSSGVFYNEQFF	TGTGCCAGCAGCCGTTCCTCGGGGGTATTCTACAATGAGCAGTTCTTC
TRBV29-1	TRBJ2-3	-	-	CSLSFGADTQYF	TGCAGCCTTAGTTTCGGCGCAGATACGCAGTATTTT
TRBV7-9	TRBJ2-7	few	-	CASSPGSGGGYEQYF	TGTGCCAGCAGTCCTGGCTCCGGGGGCGGGTACGAGCAGTACTTC
TRBV18	TRBJ1-3	-	-	CASSPREADSLNSGNTIYF	TGTGCCAGCTCACCCAGGGAGGCGGATTCACTTAACTCTGGAAACACCATATATTTT
TRBV6-1	TRBJ1-6	few	-	CASSETVENSPLHF	TGTGCCAGCAGTGAAACAGTGGAAAATTCACCCCTCCACTTT
TRBV30	TRBJ2-5	-	-	CAWSVHRLRTQYF	TGTGCCTGGAGTGTACACAGGCTAAGGACCCAGTACTTC
TRBV28	TRBJ1-5	few	TRBD1	CASSWGQGYAQHF	TGTGCCAGCAGTTGGGGACAGGGGTATGCCCAGCATTTT
TRBV4-3	TRBJ1-2	-	TRBD1	CASSHHTLGQGRGYTF	TGCGCCAGCAGCCACCACACCCTGGGACAGGGACGCGGCTACACCTTC
TRBV9	TRBJ1-5	-	-	CASSVKGDSQPQHF	TGTGCCAGCAGCGTAAAAGGGGATAGTCAGCCCCAGCATTTT
TRBV10-3	TRBJ1-2	-	-	CAIREGNYGYTF	TGTGCCATCAGAGAGGGCAACTATGGCTACACCTTC
TRBV2	TRBJ2-5	once	-	CASSRGPQETQYF	TGTGCCAGCAGTCGGGGGCCCCAAGAGACCCAGTACTTC
TRBV5-5	TRBJ1-2	-	-	CASSSTGGNYGYTF	TGTGCCAGCAGCTCCACTGGGGGAAACTATGGCTACACCTTC
TRBV18	TRBJ1-2	-	-	CASSGGLNNYGYTF	TGTGCCAGCTCAGGGGGACTCAATAACTATGGCTACACCTTC
TRBV6-4	TRBJ2-1	-	TRBD1	CASSDSPTGESTEQFF	TGTGCCAGCAGTGACTCCCCGACAGGGGAGAGTACTGAGCAGTTCTTC
TRBV6-5	TRBJ1-2	-	-	CASSYEPLGSYGYTF	TGTGCCAGCAGTTACGAGCCCCTAGGCAGCTATGGCTACACCTTC
TRBV14	TRBJ1-2	-	-	CASSQSNLLGYGYTF	TGTGCCAGCAGCCAATCAAACCTACTGGGTTATGGCTACACCTTC
TRBV2	TRBJ2-6	-	-	CASSDAGPAGANVLTF	TGTGCCAGCAGTGACGCGGGGCCGGCGGGGGCCAACGTCCTGACTTTC
TRBV7-2	TRBJ1-2	-	TRBD1	CASSADRGGYGYTF	TGTGCCAGCAGCGCGGACAGGGGCGGCTATGGCTACACCTTC
TRBV7-2	TRBJ1-5	-	-	CASSLPRADQPQHF	TGTGCCAGCAGCTTGCCCCGGGCAGATCAGCCCCAGCATTTT
TRBV19	TRBJ1-1	few	-	CASSIAVMNTEAFF	TGTGCCAGTAGTATTGCAGTAATGAACACTGAAGCTTTCTTT
TRBV27	TRBJ1-1	few	-	CASSLSGPDTEAFF	TGTGCCAGCAGTTTATCGGGCCCGGACACTGAAGCTTTCTTT
TRBV30	TRBJ2-4	few	-	CAWSGPTLLAKNIQYF	TGTGCCTGGAGTGGCCCTACCCTCCTAGCCAAAAACATTCAGTACTTC
TRBV5-6	TRBJ2-2	-	-	CASSLEQTNTGELFF	TGTGCCAGCAGCTTGGAACAGACAAACACCGGGGAGCTGTTTTTT
TRBV11-3	TRBJ1-1	few	-	CASSLTALGTEAFF	TGTGCCAGCAGCTTGACAGCCTTGGGGACTGAAGCTTTCTTT
TRBV5-1	TRBJ2-7	-	-	CASSLDPGQTYEQYF	TGCGCCAGCAGCTTGGACCCGGGACAAACCTACGAGCAGTACTTC
TRBV30	TRBJ1-4	-	-	CAWGGEGEKLFF	TGTGCCTGGGGGGGGGAAGGTGAAAAACTGTTTTTT
TRBV5-4	TRBJ2-3	-	-	CASRGGDTDTQYF	TGTGCCAGCCGAGGGGGGGACACAGATACGCAGTATTTT
TRBV29-1	TRBJ2-1	-	TRBD2	CSVASGVYNEQFF	TGCAGCGTTGCTAGCGGGGTTTACAATGAGCAGTTCTTC
TRBV28	TRBJ1-5	-	TRBD1	CASSLRSGTGGWQPQHF	TGTGCCAGCAGTTTACGATCCGGGACAGGGGGATGGCAGCCCCAGCATTTT
TRBV4-2	TRBJ2-1	-	-	CASSQEASYPNEQFF	TGTGCCAGCAGCCAAGAGGCTTCTTATCCCAATGAGCAGTTCTTC
TRBV27	TRBJ1-1	-	-	CASSLLGGGTEAFF	TGTGCCAGCAGTTTACTCGGGGGGGGCACTGAAGCTTTCTTT
TRBV15	TRBJ2-1	-	-	CATSEGLSSYNEQFF	TGTGCCACCAGCGAGGGGCTTAGCTCCTACAATGAGCAGTTCTTC
TRBV7-6	TRBJ2-7	-	-	CASSFAWSSYEQYF	TGTGCCAGCAGCTTTGCATGGAGCTCCTACGAGCAGTACTTC
TRBV5-5	TRBJ1-1	-	-	CASSPSLSAEAFF	TGTGCCAGCAGCCCGTCTTTGTCGGCTGAAGCTTTCTTT
TRBV27	TRBJ2-1	-	-	CASSLSAGHNEQFF	TGTGCCAGCAGTTTATCGGCCGGACACAATGAGCAGTTCTTC
TRBV6-1	TRBJ2-5	-	-	CASAGILDQETQYF	TGTGCCAGCGCAGGGATCTTGGACCAAGAGACCCAGTACTTC
TRBV28	TRBJ1-5	-	-	CASSPDRYSNQPQHF	TGTGCCAGCAGTCCCGACAGATATAGCAATCAGCCCCAGCATTTT
TRBV6-5	TRBJ2-7	-	-	CASSISQGAYEQYF	TGTGCCAGCAGTATCTCGCAGGGAGCCTACGAGCAGTACTTC
TRBV19	TRBJ2-1	-	TRBD2	CASSARLAGGKRYRSSYNEQFF	TGTGCCAGTAGTGCCCGACTAGCGGGGGGAAAACGATACAGGAGCTCCTACAATGAGCAGTTCTTC
TRBV19	TRBJ1-4	few	-	CATRGRGAEKLFF	TGTGCCACTAGGGGTAGAGGGGCTGAAAAACTGTTTTTT
TRBV5-1	TRBJ2-7	once	-	CASTGASYEQYF	TGCGCCAGCACTGGGGCCTCCTACGAGCAGTACTTC
TRBV10-2	TRBJ1-2	-	-	CASSESNRGNYGYTF	TGCGCCAGCAGTGAGTCGAATCGGGGTAACTATGGCTACACCTTC
TRBV19	TRBJ2-2	-	-	CASSFQGGAGTGELFF	TGTGCCAGTAGTTTCCAAGGGGGGGCTGGCACCGGGGAGCTGTTTTTT
TRBV25-1	TRBJ2-7	-	TRBD1	CASSPVNRGTYEQYF	TGTGCCAGCAGTCCAGTAAACAGGGGGACCTACGAGCAGTACTTC
TRBV15	TRBJ1-1	-	-	CATSRDRQIPEAFF	TGTGCCACCAGCAGAGATCGGCAAATTCCGGAAGCTTTCTTT
TRBV18	TRBJ2-1	-	-	CASSPGRADEQFF	TGTGCCAGCTCACCAGGCAGGGCCGATGAGCAGTTCTTC
TRBV5-4	TRBJ1-1	-	TRBD1	CASSSPGQGDTEAFF	TGTGCCAGCAGCTCTCCGGGACAGGGTGACACTGAAGCTTTCTTT
TRBV4-1	TRBJ2-5	-	TRBD2	CASSQQLAEGTQYF	TGCGCCAGCAGCCAACAACTAGCGGAGGGGACCCAGTACTTC
TRBV7-6	TRBJ1-4	few	TRBD1	CASSQTGTGGKLFF	TGTGCCAGCAGCCAAACAGGGACAGGCGGAAAACTGTTTTTT
TRBV6-4	TRBJ2-1	-	-	CASSDTGHSYNEQFF	TGTGCCAGCAGTGATACGGGACACTCCTACAATGAGCAGTTCTTC
TRBV6-5	TRBJ1-3	-	-	CASSTKQGNTIYF	TGTGCCAGCAGTACCAAACAGGGAAACACCATATATTTT
TRBV6-5	TRBJ1-1	-	-	CASSYSGGVTEAFF	TGTGCCAGCAGTTACTCGGGGGGAGTCACTGAAGCTTTCTTT
TRBV5-4	TRBJ2-2	-	-	CASSSAQGSLTGELFF	TGTGCCAGCAGCTCGGCGCAGGGTAGCCTCACCGGGGAGCTGTTTTTT
TRBV4-3	TRBJ2-3	-	TRBD2	CASSQRSGGSYTDTQYF	TGCGCCAGCAGCCAACGTAGCGGGGGATCGTACACAGATACGCAGTATTTT